This T cell receptor beta chain was sequenced during a study of T cell repertoires in cytomegalovirus infection. The table lists this clonotype with many counts. Its antigen is not identified. In TCRdb, the reads were re-called with MiXCR into one record per CDR3 protein. The sample has 290,000 or so distinct CDR3 sequences, about 26% seen once. The V end lost 4 bases, the J end lost 4 bases, and 8 bases lay between the germline ends. Germline V lookup: CDR1 SGHTA, CDR2 FQGNSA. This CDR3 is built from 13 residues. Study results and caveats: Dominating the ex vivo response were HLA-C-restricted CMV-specific TCR beta clonotypes.

The chain employs TRBV7-2 and TRBJ2-1, with D tentatively TRBD2 (6 bases). This receptor was taken from a human donor in good health (CMV status not recorded). Some clones in this sample may be carry-over from other donors' samples. Sequencing input: PBMCs. The CDR3 region is CASSSTRYNEQFF. CDR3 in DNA: TGTGCCAGCAGCTCGACTAGGTACAATGAGCAGTTCTTC.